The sample holds many counts of the clone carrying this T cell receptor (beta chain). What it recognizes is unknown. The read is 3 residues too short to cover the CDR3 end, so that end is filled in from the germline J gene. Blood samples were heparinized, 5 to 8 ml per donor. Some clones are missing from TCRdb's copy, which holds only in-frame ones; the method was immunoSEQ multiplex PCR. The data show approximately 64,000 clones, with none appearing a single time. This entry belongs to a study of T cell clonality in common variable immunodeficiency. The length of the CDR3 is 13 residues. Germline V CDR1 and CDR2: DFQATT, SNEGSKA (reference sequence). The V end lost 5 bases, the J end lost 5 bases, and 14 bases lay between the germline ends. Notes on the study in general: Common variable immunodeficiency TCR beta sequences reportedly had fewer deletions and N-nucleotide insertions.

Sequenced: peripheral blood mononuclear cells. The TCR sequence derives from a person between 18 and 69 years old in good health. The chain is built from TRBV20-1 and TRBJ2-3; a possible D gene is TRBD1 (5 bases). Partial CDR3 DNA: TGCAGTGCTCAGGACAAGGGATTAGATACG. Amino acid sequence: CSAQDKGLDT. The entire CDR3 protein reads CSAQDKGLDTQYF.